This TCR beta chain was profiled in a study of blood T cell repertoires in COVID-19 (TCRdb year 2020). Turning to the overall study: The collaborator samples originated in the United States, Italy and Spain and spanned the acute and convalescent phases of COVID-19. The material from the prospective study consisted of cDNA or gDNA derived from T cells, B-cell-depleted T cells, or PBMCs. Deeply sampled blood TCRbeta repertoires from subjects exposed to, actively infected with, or recovered from COVID-19 were included in the dataset. A freely available public database, intended as a resource for researchers studying the immune response to SARS-CoV-2, is where the repertoires were released. The samples were drawn from the first 160 participants of the ongoing ImmuneRACE study and from some 1,300 subjects provided by 6 global collaborators. A de-identified subject ID, COVID-19 status, age in years and sex were almost always included in the sample metadata. HLA class I and class II types, where available, came from metadata supplied by the sample provider rather than from assay-based typing. The full study reports these points: The quantity of clinical and demographic metadata differed by source and by participant and was supplied without curation.

The germline V gene gives CDR1 as SGHTA and CDR2 as FQGNSA. From the cysteine through the phenylalanine, the CDR3 covers 14 amino acids. CDR3 DNA is the only sequence kept; it has 42 bases, read in frame from the first base. V is trimmed back by 4 bases and J by 1 base, and the junction contains 2 bases that no gene match accounts for. Whole blood was collected in K2EDTA tubes by collaborating institutions according to the institutions' own protocols. Collaborator samples were shipped for TCRbeta analysis as frozen whole blood, isolated PBMCs, or DNA extracted from either sample type. Remarks on this clone: Its antigen is currently not known. No base-level quality is on record; no much larger clone is a single base apart.

TCRbeta CDR3 regions were amplified from genomic DNA using the immunoSEQ Assay, a bias-controlled multiplex PCR. For the original study's pipeline: The number of nucleated cells in each sample was estimated from the amplification of reference gene primers within the assay. Sequence reads were collapsed and filtered to measure the absolute abundance of every unique TCRbeta CDR3 rearrangement. For each sample, productive Simpson clonality was calculated as the square root of Simpson's diversity index over productive rearrangements. TCRdb retrieved this table from immuneACCESS and kept in-frame rearrangements only. Not all clones are present; in checked studies, unresolved V genes account for under half, and no reason is known for the remainder. D and trimming were read from the DNA, whereas the V and J calls and clone size are those reported in that table. The sample records approximately 140,000 clones, around nine tenths of which are singletons. Jointly, the top ten make up around 4.5% of the sample.

The sequence is built from TRBV7-2 and TRBJ1-1; TRBD1 matches 8 bases in the middle. The sample comprised peripheral blood. The receptor was isolated from a woman between 35 and 50 years old with acute or convalescent COVID-19. The sequenced DNA is TGTGCCAGCAGCTACGGACAGGGGAACACTGAAGCTTTCTTT. It codes for CASSYGQGNTEAFF.